This is a list of T cell receptor beta chains from one sample in a study of T cells after yellow fever vaccination. MiXCR, run by TCRdb on the 5' RACE reads, gives a single entry per CDR3 protein. Of about 140,000 distinct CDR3 sequences listed, 7.7% were seen once; the top ten hold approximately 0.67%. Sequencing used CD4+ T cells sorted from PBMCs, obtained 5 days after the yellow fever booster vaccination. These receptors were collected from a man younger than 40 who received the YFV17D yellow fever vaccine. CDR3s include the opening cysteine and the closing phenylalanine or tryptophan. D genes are given only for firm matches. Size is omitted from some rows. Given values are once, few, many or a class for expanded clones.

j_gene,abundance,d_gene,v_gene,CDR3aa,CDR3nt
TRBJ1-2,many,-,TRBV3-1,CASSPQGSRYTF,TGTGCCAGCAGCCCACAGGGTTCGCGCTACACCTTC
TRBJ2-1,many,-,TRBV5-1,CASSSQEFYNEQFF,TGCGCCAGCAGCTCCCAGGAGTTTTACAATGAGCAGTTCTTC
TRBJ2-1,many,TRBD1,TRBV5-1,CASSVLQGAVEQFF,TGCGCCAGCAGCGTGTTACAGGGGGCAGTTGAGCAGTTCTTC
TRBJ2-5,many,TRBD2,TRBV12-3/TRBV12-4,CASSSSSSGETQYF,TGTGCCAGCAGTTCATCGTCTAGCGGAGAGACCCAGTACTTC
TRBJ2-2,many,TRBD1,TRBV29-1,CSASTGSAGELFF,TGCAGCGCCTCGACAGGGTCCGCCGGGGAGCTGTTTTTT
TRBJ2-1,many,-,TRBV7-2,CASSLLTAWEQFF,TGTGCCAGCAGCTTACTAACCGCCTGGGAGCAGTTCTTC
TRBJ2-5,many,-,TRBV20-1,CSASGGGLETQYF,TGCAGTGCTAGTGGAGGGGGATTAGAGACCCAGTACTTC
TRBJ1-4,few,-,TRBV20-1,CSAGGDEKLFF,TGCAGTGCTGGGGGGGATGAAAAACTGTTTTTT
TRBJ2-7,many,-,TRBV4-2,CASSQGRVGIAVGEQYF,TGTGCCAGCAGCCAAGGTCGTGTCGGGATAGCAGTTGGGGAGCAGTACTTC
TRBJ2-1,many,-,TRBV20-1,CSARAGGGLPSGQFF,TGCAGTGCTAGAGCAGGCGGGGGCCTACCCTCGGGGCAGTTCTTC
TRBJ2-7,many,-,TRBV7-2,CASSFTSFNEQYF,TGTGCCAGCAGCTTTACTAGCTTCAACGAGCAGTACTTC
TRBJ2-5,-,TRBD1,TRBV10-3,CAICLGTARGPQETQYF,TGTGCCATCTGTCTCGGGACAGCCAGGGGCCCCCAAGAGACCCAGTACTTC
TRBJ1-1,many,-,TRBV11-2,CASSLVPRTEAFF,TGTGCCAGCAGCTTAGTGCCCAGAACCGAAGCTTTCTTT
TRBJ2-1,many,-,TRBV30,CACRTQGPEQFF,TGTGCCTGTCGCACCCAGGGGCCCGAGCAGTTCTTC
TRBJ2-5,many,TRBD1,TRBV5-1,CASSFGQGQETQYF,TGCGCCAGCAGCTTCGGACAGGGACAGGAGACCCAGTACTTC
TRBJ2-1,many,-,TRBV7-2,CASSPYREYTVQFF,TGTGCCAGCAGCCCCTACAGGGAATATACGGTGCAGTTCTTC
TRBJ2-1,many,TRBD2,TRBV5-1,CASTPGTTFVEQFF,TGCGCCAGCACCCCCGGGACTACTTTTGTTGAGCAGTTCTTC
TRBJ2-1,many,-,TRBV28,CASSGSLAVNEQFF,TGTGCCAGCAGTGGTTCCCTGGCAGTGAATGAGCAGTTCTTC
TRBJ1-4,many,TRBD1,TRBV6-5,CASSYSGPGQASEKLFF,TGTGCCAGCAGTTACTCGGGACCCGGACAGGCCTCAGAAAAACTGTTTTTT
TRBJ2-7,many,-,TRBV15,CATPIMICSYEQYF,TGTGCCACCCCAATCATGATCTGCTCCTACGAGCAGTACTTC
TRBJ2-1,few,-,TRBV5-4,CASSASPPTRFTTAEQFF,TGTGCCAGCAGCGCTAGCCCCCCGACTAGATTTACTACGGCTGAGCAGTTCTTC
TRBJ1-2,many,TRBD1,TRBV11-2,CASSTTGVYGYTF,TGTGCCAGCAGTACCACAGGGGTATATGGCTACACCTTC
TRBJ2-1,few,TRBD2,TRBV7-9,CASSSHPTGTSGRPQFF,TGTGCCAGCAGCTCCCACCCCACGGGGACTAGCGGGCGACCACAGTTCTTC
TRBJ2-5,many,-,TRBV20-1,CSARGSPAQETQYF,TGCAGTGCTAGGGGCAGTCCGGCTCAAGAGACCCAGTACTTC
TRBJ1-2,many,-,TRBV6-6,CASSLGGSYTF,TGTGCCAGCAGTTTGGGGGGAAGCTACACCTTC
TRBJ1-2,-,-,TRBV12-3/TRBV12-4,CASSFRVKSIYTF,TGTGCCAGCAGTTTTCGAGTCAAGTCGATCTACACCTTC
TRBJ1-1,many,-,TRBV7-9,CASSQVRGTEAFF,TGTGCCAGCAGCCAAGTCAGGGGCACTGAAGCTTTCTTT
TRBJ1-3,many,-,TRBV20-1,CSARETDSGNTIYF,TGCAGTGCTAGAGAGACAGACTCTGGAAACACCATATATTTT
TRBJ2-7,many,-,TRBV12-3/TRBV12-4,CASSLLSGGRLEQYF,TGTGCCAGCAGTTTATTAAGTGGTGGGCGGCTCGAGCAGTACTTC
TRBJ2-4,many,-,TRBV7-2,CASSLGQPKNIQYF,TGTGCCAGCAGCTTAGGGCAACCCAAAAACATTCAGTACTTC
TRBJ1-2,many,-,TRBV18,CASSPLNSGGANYGYTF,TGTGCCAGCTCACCACTCAACTCTGGGGGTGCTAACTATGGCTACACCTTC
TRBJ1-5,many,-,TRBV27,CASSSGGNSNQPQHF,TGTGCCAGCAGTTCCGGGGGGAATAGCAATCAGCCCCAGCATTTT
TRBJ2-3,many,-,TRBV20-1,CSARDIQEPPDTQYF,TGCAGTGCTAGAGATATCCAGGAGCCGCCAGATACGCAGTATTTT
TRBJ2-5,many,-,TRBV12-5,CASGLGSTAETQYF,TGTGCTAGTGGTTTGGGCTCAACGGCGGAGACCCAGTACTTC
TRBJ1-1,many,-,TRBV12-5,CASGLGVRITEAFF,TGTGCTAGTGGTTTGGGAGTTAGGATCACTGAAGCTTTCTTT
TRBJ2-1,many,TRBD1,TRBV12-3/TRBV12-4,CASSLVRDRGNNEQFF,TGTGCCAGCAGTTTAGTCCGGGACAGGGGTAACAATGAGCAGTTCTTC
TRBJ2-7,many,-,TRBV25-1,CASSEVYEQYF,TGTGCCAGCAGTGAAGTCTACGAGCAGTACTTC
TRBJ2-5,many,TRBD2,TRBV28,CASTLGGLAGRKTQYF,TGTGCCAGCACCCTGGGGGGACTAGCGGGAAGGAAGACCCAGTACTTC
TRBJ2-7,many,-,TRBV7-2,CASSPTSYEQYF,TGTGCCAGCAGCCCGACCTCCTACGAGCAGTACTTC
TRBJ2-7,many,-,TRBV6-6,CASSYGNSYEQYF,TGTGCCAGCAGTTACGGCAACTCCTACGAGCAGTACTTC
TRBJ2-5,many,-,TRBV30,CAWSVPTGVQYF,TGTGCCTGGAGTGTACCCACGGGTGTACAGTACTTC
TRBJ2-1,many,TRBD2,TRBV6-2/TRBV6-3,CASSGSGSYSSYNEQFF,TGTGCCAGCAGTGGTAGCGGGAGCTACAGCTCCTACAATGAGCAGTTCTTC
TRBJ2-7,many,-,TRBV5-1,CASATNAGSYYEQYF,TGCGCCAGCGCAACCAATGCCGGGTCCTACTACGAGCAGTACTTC
TRBJ2-2,many,TRBD2,TRBV28,CASRGLRGGNSGELFF,TGTGCCAGCAGGGGACTCCGGGGGGGCAACTCCGGGGAGCTGTTTTTT
TRBJ2-7,many,-,TRBV7-6,CASSSGLVQNEQYF,TGTGCCAGCAGCTCGGGACTCGTTCAGAACGAGCAGTACTTC
TRBJ2-2,many,-,TRBV24-1,CATGGPSTGELFF,TGTGCCACCGGGGGACCTTCCACCGGGGAGCTGTTTTTT
TRBJ2-3,many,-,TRBV5-1,CASSLAERAGDTQYF,TGCGCCAGCAGCTTGGCGGAGCGAGCCGGCGATACGCAGTATTTT
TRBJ1-1,many,TRBD1,TRBV6-5,CASSYFTPGQMNTEAFF,TGTGCCAGCAGTTACTTCACCCCGGGACAGATGAACACTGAAGCTTTCTTT
TRBJ1-5,-,-,TRBV12-3/TRBV12-4,CASSLTGRDQPQHF,TGTGCCAGCAGTTTAACAGGGCGGGATCAGCCCCAGCATTTT
TRBJ2-1,many,-,TRBV3-1,CASSQPEKEQFF,TGTGCCAGCAGCCAACCCGAAAAGGAGCAGTTCTTC
TRBJ2-7,many,TRBD2,TRBV5-4,CASSFFRGRAGEQYF,TGTGCCAGCAGCTTTTTCCGCGGGAGGGCCGGCGAGCAGTACTTC
TRBJ1-4,many,-,TRBV25-1,CASSGEPGTATNEKLFF,TGTGCCAGCAGTGGTGAGCCAGGAACTGCAACTAATGAAAAACTGTTTTTT
TRBJ2-2,many,TRBD1,TRBV3-1,CASRPSGTGGIAGELFF,TGTGCCAGCAGGCCTTCCGGGACAGGGGGTATAGCGGGGGAGCTGTTTTTT
TRBJ1-1,many,TRBD1,TRBV12-3/TRBV12-4,CASSRRQGKTNTEAFF,TGTGCCAGCAGCCGGAGACAGGGAAAAACGAACACTGAAGCTTTCTTT
TRBJ2-1,many,-,TRBV5-5,CASSPLRGWEQFF,TGTGCCAGCAGCCCCCTCAGGGGATGGGAGCAGTTCTTC
TRBJ2-2,many,-,TRBV12-3/TRBV12-4,CASSSDPADGTGELFF,TGTGCCAGCAGTTCCGACCCGGCGGATGGCACCGGGGAGCTGTTTTTT
TRBJ2-1,few,-,TRBV30,CAWSVAGGLYNEQFF,TGTGCCTGGAGTGTGGCGGGCGGGCTCTACAATGAGCAGTTCTTC
TRBJ2-1,many,TRBD2,TRBV5-4,CASSLDLGTSGSSYNEQFF,TGTGCCAGCAGCTTGGATCTCGGGACTAGCGGGAGCTCCTACAATGAGCAGTTCTTC
TRBJ1-5,many,-,TRBV7-2,CASRQGRNQPQHF,TGTGCCAGCAGGCAGGGGAGGAATCAGCCCCAGCATTTT
TRBJ1-1,few,-,TRBV14,CASRVTGTTEAFF,TGTGCCAGCAGAGTCACAGGGACCACTGAAGCTTTCTTT